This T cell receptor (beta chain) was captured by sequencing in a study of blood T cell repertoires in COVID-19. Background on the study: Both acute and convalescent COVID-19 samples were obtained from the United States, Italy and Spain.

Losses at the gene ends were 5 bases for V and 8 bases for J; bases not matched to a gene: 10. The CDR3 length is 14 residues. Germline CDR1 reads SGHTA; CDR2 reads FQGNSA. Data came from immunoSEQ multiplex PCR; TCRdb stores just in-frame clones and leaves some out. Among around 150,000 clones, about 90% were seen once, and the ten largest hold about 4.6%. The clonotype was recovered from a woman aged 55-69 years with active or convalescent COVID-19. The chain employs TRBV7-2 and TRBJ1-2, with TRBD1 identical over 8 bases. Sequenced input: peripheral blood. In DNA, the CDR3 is TGTGCCAGCAGCCCGCGGGACAGGCTTACGGGCTACACCTTC. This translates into CASSPRDRLTGYTF.